Listed here are 20 T cell receptor beta chains from one sample, sequenced in a study of shared clonotypes between healthy human individuals (dated by TCRdb to the early 2020s). The method behind the library was the immunoSEQ multiplex PCR assay. What TCRdb holds here is the immuneACCESS table cut down to in-frame rearrangements. Part of the clones is not present; checked against another copy, under half of the missing clones reflect an unresolved V gene, and the others are unexplained. The sample yields roughly 1,100,000 clones; about 75% were counted once. The ten top clones hold roughly 1.4% of the sample. Specimen: memory CD4+ T cells sorted from blood. The cell subset or site label for this specimen denotes: CD45RA-negative fraction. These receptors originate from a young man in good health.

The chain recombines TRBV4-2 with TRBJ1-5, with D tentatively TRBD1 (5 bases). V was cut by 8 bases and J by 6 bases, with 14 bases left in between. CDR1 and CDR2 from the germline V gene are LGHNA and YNFKEQ. This CDR3 has 13 residues. The DNA of the CDR3 is TGTGCCAGCGCCGAAGGGGAAGGTCAGCCCCAGCATTTT. Protein: CASAEGEGQPQHF.

The chain employs TRBV5-5 and TRBJ2-3, with a weak D call TRBD2 (6 bases). Germline V gene data show CDR1 as SGHKS and CDR2 as YYEKEE (reference sequence). The CDR3 runs to 15 residues. V was shortened by 1 base and J by 4 bases, with 13 bases between the two germline ends. The CDR3: CASSLRLGSADTQYF. CDR3 DNA sequence: TGTGCCAGCAGCTTGCGACTAGGAAGCGCAGATACGCAGTATTTT.

The chain combines TRBV7-9 with TRBJ1-4, with D perhaps matching TRBD1 (5 bases). CDR1 and CDR2 from the germline V gene are SEHNR and FQNEAQ (reference sequence). The V gene lost 3 bases and the J gene lost 8 bases, with 19 bases spanning the gap. This CDR3 is 16 amino acids long. CDR3 nucleotides: TGTGCCAGCAGCTTCCTAACAGGAGCGTCGGGAGAAAAACTGTTTTTT. Translation: CASSFLTGASGEKLFF. Full variable domain (missing parts from reference TRBV7-9 and TRBJ1-4): DTGVSQNPRHKITKRGQNVTFRCDPISEHNRLYWYRQTLGQGPEFLTYFQNEAQLEKSRLLSDRFSAERPKGSFSTLEIQRTEQGDSAMYLCASSFLTGASGEKLFFGSGTQLSVL.

The chain combines TRBV11-2 with TRBJ2-3; 8 positions agree with TRBD1. The CDR3 runs to 12 residues. The V segment lost 8 bases and the J segment 9 bases; nucleotides outside the gene matches: 7. Germline V lookup: CDR1 SGHAT, CDR2 FQNNGV. The CDR3 region is CASGQGLDTQYF. As DNA, the CDR3 is TGTGCCAGCGGACAGGGACTTGACACGCAGTATTTT.

This rearrangement joins TRBV7-2 to TRBJ2-1; 11 bases are a match to TRBD2. Germline lookup yields CDR1 SGHTA and CDR2 FQGNSA. V trimming: 0 bases; J trimming: 9 bases; junction bases outside the gene matches: 4. CDR3 length: 15 amino acids. CDR3 residues: CASSLAPSGRTEQFF. The CDR3 coding sequence is TGTGCCAGCAGCTTAGCTCCTAGCGGGAGGACTGAGCAGTTCTTC.

The chain is built from TRBV28 and TRBJ1-3, with 7 bases identical to TRBD1. The trim removed 4 bases at V and 3 bases at J, leaving 21 bases unmatched. CDR3 size: 20 residues. Germline V lookup: CDR1 MDHEN, CDR2 SYDVKM. As DNA, the CDR3 is TGTGCCAGCAGTTCAGTACAGGGGAGGTATACAGTCGGATTTGGAAACACCATATATTTT. Its protein product is CASSSVQGRYTVGFGNTIYF.

The rearrangement links TRBV7-8 to TRBJ2-5, with 7 bases fitting TRBD2. CDR1 and CDR2 from the germline V gene are SGHVS and FQNEAQ. This CDR3 is built from 16 residues. The V and J ends lost 4 bases and 1 base, in that order; junction bases with no gene match: 9. CDR3 amino acids: CASSYTQLAIQETQYF. Written as DNA, the CDR3 is TGTGCCAGCAGCTACACCCAACTAGCGATCCAAGAGACCCAGTACTTC.

The chain couples TRBV2 to TRBJ1-1, with D perhaps matching TRBD1 (5 bases). The germline CDR1 and CDR2 sequences are SNHLY and FYNNEI. V shed 11 bases and J shed 2 bases, with 9 bases lying between them. The CDR3 is 11 amino acids. The CDR3 DNA reads TGTGCCCGGAGGGGTAACACTGAAGCTTTCTTT. Protein product: CARRGNTEAFF.

The rearrangement links TRBV6-5 to TRBJ2-5, with D perhaps TRBD1 (6 bases). Trimming removed 10 bases at V and 5 bases at J, with 14 bases between. Germline CDR1 is MNHEY and CDR2 is SVGAGI. The CDR3 has 12 residues. CDR3 sequence: CANLDRTETQYF. In DNA form, the CDR3 reads TGTGCCAACCTCGACAGGACGGAGACCCAGTACTTC.

The rearrangement uses TRBV18 and TRBJ2-7; the match to TRBD1 covers 7 bases. Germline V CDR1 and CDR2: KGHSH, LQKENI. The CDR3 is 14 amino acids. Unmatched junction bases numbered 9, after V lost 6 bases and J lost 4 bases. The CDR3 bases are TGTGCCAGCTCGAGCTGGGACAGCTTGTACGAGCAGTACTTC. Translated, it gives CASSSWDSLYEQYF.

The chain employs TRBV28 and TRBJ1-5, with D tentatively TRBD1 (5 bases). Trimming took 3 bases from V and 4 from J, leaving 13 bases between them. Germline assignment: CDR1 MDHEN and CDR2 SYDVKM. This CDR3 contains 15 residues. The CDR3 bases are TGTGCCAGCAGTTTGGGGGGACGGATAAATCAGCCCCAGCATTTT. This translates into CASSLGGRINQPQHF.

Note on this clone: Relative to the germline gene, one junction end is altered; a read error may explain this. CDR3 nucleotide sequence: TGTGCTAGCAGCCCCGGGCAGGGGGGTAATGAGCAGTTCTTC. The encoded protein is CASSPGQGGNEQFF. This chain uses TRBV7-7 with TRBJ2-1, with D maybe TRBD1 (7 bases). Germline CDR1 SSHAT, CDR2 FNYEAQ (reference sequence). This CDR3 has 14 amino acids.

A single count supports this clone. The chain joins TRBV2 to TRBJ2-5; 10 positions agree with TRBD1. Germline V gene lookup returns CDR1 SNHLY and CDR2 FYNNEI. This CDR3 spans 16 amino acids. Unmatched junction bases numbered 17, after V lost 6 bases and J lost 10 bases. Here the CDR3 reads CASRKEWVGQGSIQYF. In DNA form, the CDR3 reads TGTGCCAGCAGGAAAGAATGGGTGGGACAGGGGAGTATCCAGTACTTC.

The chain carries TRBV7-2 and TRBJ2-7, with TRBD2 matching 9 bases. The germline gives CDR1 SGHTA, CDR2 FQGNSA. The CDR3 totals 15 residues. The junction had 8 bases not matched to a gene; V was cut back by 2 bases and J by 6 bases. CDR3: CASSLPGLAPLEQYF. Here the CDR3 DNA reads TGTGCCAGCAGCTTACCGGGACTAGCTCCCCTCGAGCAGTACTTC.

The rearrangement joins TRBV11-2 to TRBJ1-1; 8 nucleotides align to TRBD1. Germline CDR1 is SGHAT and CDR2 is FQNNGV. Losses at the gene ends were 1 base for V and 4 bases for J; bases not matched to a gene: 11. The length of the CDR3 is 17 residues. CDR3 protein: CASSLGTGRIRGTEAFF. For the CDR3, the DNA is TGTGCCAGCAGCTTAGGGACAGGGCGAATTAGGGGCACTGAAGCTTTCTTT.

This clone appeared a single time. The J gene is TRBJ2-2, the V gene TRBV5-1; D remains unclear. Germline values: CDR1 SGHRS, CDR2 YFSETQ. The CDR3 sequence is 14 residues long. V gave up 0 bases and J gave up 3 bases, with 6 bases separating them. The CDR3 loop reads CASSLDWYTGELFF. DNA for the CDR3: TGCGCCAGCAGCTTGGACTGGTACACCGGGGAGCTGTTTTTT.

The genes are TRBV2 and TRBJ1-6; D call uncertain. CDR1 and CDR2 (germline): SNHLY, FYNNEI. V lost 10 bases to trimming and J lost 6 bases, with 16 bases between them. This CDR3 is built from 14 residues. CDR3 region: CAIRASVSNSPLHF. Here the CDR3 DNA reads TGTGCCATTAGGGCGTCGGTCAGTAATTCACCCCTCCACTTT.

This rearrangement joins TRBV5-6 to TRBJ1-3, with D uncertain. Trimming shortened V by 2 bases and J by 4 bases, and 13 bases separated the two germline ends. This CDR3 comprises 15 residues. CDR1 is SGHDT, CDR2 YYEEEE, per germline. CDR3 nucleotides: TGTGCCAGCAGCTTCTCACAGATCTTAGGAAACACCATATATTTT. It yields the protein CASSFSQILGNTIYF.

The rearrangement links TRBV2 to TRBJ1-4; D is unclear. Germline CDR1 is SNHLY and CDR2 is FYNNEI. Between the trimmed V and J ends, which lost 6 bases and 7 bases, there was a span of 18 bases. The CDR3 has 15 amino acids. The chain's CDR3 is CASRDYIRSGEKLFF. CDR3 sequence (DNA): TGTGCCAGCAGGGACTACATTAGGAGTGGTGAAAAACTGTTTTTT.

The genes are TRBV9 and TRBJ2-5; no reliable D call. The CDR3 contains 15 residues. With 3 bases removed from V and 1 base from J, the gap between germline ends came to 13 bases. Germline V gene data show CDR1 as SGDLS and CDR2 as YYNGEE. This CDR3 reads CASSAPHPGQETQYF. The CDR3 region has the DNA TGTGCCAGCAGCGCCCCCCACCCGGGCCAAGAGACCCAGTACTTC. The full variable domain, in which reference TRBV9 and TRBJ2-5 provide the parts outside the CDR3, is DSGVTQTPKHLITATGQRVTLRCSPRSGDLSVYWYQQSLDQGLQFLIQYYNGEERAKGNILERFSAQQFPDLHSELNLSSLELGDSALYFCASSAPHPGQETQYFGPGTRLLVL.